This T cell receptor beta chain was sequenced for a study of neoadjuvant anti-PD-1 for oral cavity cancer. Specified time point: after neoadjuvant nivolumab, at surgical resection. This clone was found a few times. Its target is unknown. Study-level points and caveats: Post-treatment tumors with larger preexisting clones showed more shrinkage.

The protocol was immunoSEQ multiplex PCR, while the TCRdb copy is restricted to in-frame clones and leaves out a portion. The profile covers about 37,000 clones, with more than 35% appearing a single time and approximately 15% taken by the ten largest. Losses at the gene ends were 6 bases for V and 2 bases for J; bases not matched to a gene: 7. The CDR3 contains 15 residues. Germline lookup yields CDR1 MRHNA and CDR2 SNTAGT. Sequenced material: tumor tissue, taken after nivolumab (anti-PD-1) treatment. The chain has TRBV6-4 and TRBJ2-1, with TRBD2 matching 7 bases. This TCR was recovered from a person aged 35 to 85 with oral cavity squamous cell carcinoma. The CDR3 sequence: CASSYTSETYNEQFF. For the CDR3, the DNA is TGTGCCAGCAGCTATACTAGCGAGACCTACAATGAGCAGTTCTTC.